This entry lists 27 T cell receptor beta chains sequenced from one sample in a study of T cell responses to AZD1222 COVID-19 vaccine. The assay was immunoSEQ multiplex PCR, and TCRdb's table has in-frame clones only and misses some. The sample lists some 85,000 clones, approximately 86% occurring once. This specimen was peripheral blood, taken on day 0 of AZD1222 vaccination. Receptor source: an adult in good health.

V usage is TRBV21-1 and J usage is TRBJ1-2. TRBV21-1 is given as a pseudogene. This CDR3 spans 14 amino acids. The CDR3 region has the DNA TGTGCCAGCAGCACCCCGGTCCGCAGTGGAGGCTACACCTTC. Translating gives CASSTPVRSGGYTF.

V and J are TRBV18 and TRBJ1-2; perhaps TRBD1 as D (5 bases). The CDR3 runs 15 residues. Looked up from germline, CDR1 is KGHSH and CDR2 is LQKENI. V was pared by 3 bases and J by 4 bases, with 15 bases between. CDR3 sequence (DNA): TGTGCCAGCTCACCGGGGAGGGGCCTAGGCTATGGCTACACCTTC. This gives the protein CASSPGRGLGYGYTF.

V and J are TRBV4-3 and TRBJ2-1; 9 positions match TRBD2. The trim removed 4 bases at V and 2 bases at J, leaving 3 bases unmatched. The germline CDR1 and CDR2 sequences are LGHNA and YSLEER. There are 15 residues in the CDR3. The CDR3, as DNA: TGCGCCAGCAGCCGAACTAGCGGGCCCTACAATGAGCAGTTCTTC. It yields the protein CASSRTSGPYNEQFF.

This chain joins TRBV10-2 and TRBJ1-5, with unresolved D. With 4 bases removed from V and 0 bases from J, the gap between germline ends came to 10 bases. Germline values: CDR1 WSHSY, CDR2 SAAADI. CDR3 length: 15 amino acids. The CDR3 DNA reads TGCGCCAGCAGTGGAGGCAGCGATAGCAATCAGCCCCAGCATTTT. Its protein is CASSGGSDSNQPQHF.

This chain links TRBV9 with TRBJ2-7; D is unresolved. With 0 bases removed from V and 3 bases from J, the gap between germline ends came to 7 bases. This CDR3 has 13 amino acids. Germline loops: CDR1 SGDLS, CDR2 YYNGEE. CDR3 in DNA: TGTGCCAGCAGCGTAGATGGTATCTACGAGCAGTACTTC. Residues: CASSVDGIYEQYF. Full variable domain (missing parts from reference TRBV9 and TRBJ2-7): DSGVTQTPKHLITATGQRVTLRCSPRSGDLSVYWYQQSLDQGLQFLIQYYNGEERAKGNILERFSAQQFPDLHSELNLSSLELGDSALYFCASSVDGIYEQYFGPGTRLTVT.

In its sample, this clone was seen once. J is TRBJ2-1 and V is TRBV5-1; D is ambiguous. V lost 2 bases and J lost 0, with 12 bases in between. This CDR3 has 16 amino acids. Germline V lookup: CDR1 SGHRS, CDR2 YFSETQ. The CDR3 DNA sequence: TGCGCCAGCAGCTTCGACTCGCTCAGCTCCTACAATGAGCAGTTCTTC. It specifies CASSFDSLSSYNEQFF.

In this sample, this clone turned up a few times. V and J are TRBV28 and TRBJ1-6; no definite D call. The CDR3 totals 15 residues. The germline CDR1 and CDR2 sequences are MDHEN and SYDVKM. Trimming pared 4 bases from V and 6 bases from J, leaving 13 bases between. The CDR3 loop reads CASSSDAPLNSPLHF. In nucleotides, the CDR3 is TGTGCCAGCAGTTCCGACGCCCCCCTTAATTCACCCCTCCACTTT.

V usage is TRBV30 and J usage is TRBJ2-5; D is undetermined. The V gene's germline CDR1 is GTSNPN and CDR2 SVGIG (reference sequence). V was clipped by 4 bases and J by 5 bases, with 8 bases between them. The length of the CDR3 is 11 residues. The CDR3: CAWIEQETQYF. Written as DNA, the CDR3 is TGTGCCTGGATTGAACAGGAGACCCAGTACTTC.

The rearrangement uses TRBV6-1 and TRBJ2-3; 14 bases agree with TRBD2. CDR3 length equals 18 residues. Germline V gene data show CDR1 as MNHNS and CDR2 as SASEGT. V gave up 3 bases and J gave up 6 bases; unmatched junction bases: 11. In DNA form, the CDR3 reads TGTGCCAGCAGTGATAGGGGACTAGCGGGAGACGCTGGGGATACGCAGTATTTT. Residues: CASSDRGLAGDAGDTQYF.

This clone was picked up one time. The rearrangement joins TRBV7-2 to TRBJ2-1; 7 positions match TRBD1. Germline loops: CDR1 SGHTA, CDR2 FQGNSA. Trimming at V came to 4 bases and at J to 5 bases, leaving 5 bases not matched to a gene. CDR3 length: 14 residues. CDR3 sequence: CASSSGQSHNEQFF. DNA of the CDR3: TGTGCCAGCAGCTCGGGACAGAGCCACAATGAGCAGTTCTTC.

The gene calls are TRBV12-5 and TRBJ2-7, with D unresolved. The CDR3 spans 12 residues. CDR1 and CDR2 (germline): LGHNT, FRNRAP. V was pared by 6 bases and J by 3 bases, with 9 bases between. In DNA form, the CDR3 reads TGTGCTAGTGGAGACCGTGGCTACGAGCAGTACTTC. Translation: CASGDRGYEQYF.

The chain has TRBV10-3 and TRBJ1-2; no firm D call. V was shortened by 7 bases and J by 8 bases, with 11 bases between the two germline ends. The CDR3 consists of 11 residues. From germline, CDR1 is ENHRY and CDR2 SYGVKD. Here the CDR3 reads CAITDSLGYTF. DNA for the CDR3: TGTGCCATCACTGACTCGTTAGGCTACACCTTC.

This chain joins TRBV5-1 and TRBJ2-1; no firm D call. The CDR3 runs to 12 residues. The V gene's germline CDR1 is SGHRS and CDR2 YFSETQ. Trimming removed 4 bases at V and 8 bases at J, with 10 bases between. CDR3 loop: CASSTAGHEQFF. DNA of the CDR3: TGCGCCAGCAGCACGGCCGGCCATGAGCAGTTCTTC. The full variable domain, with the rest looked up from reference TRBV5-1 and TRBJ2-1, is KAGVTQTPRYLIKTRGQQVTLSCSPISGHRSVSWYQQTPGQGLQFLFEYFSETQRNKGNFPGRFSGRQFSNSRSEMNVSTLELGDSALYLCASSTAGHEQFFGPGTRLTVL.

This CDR3 reads CASGLTGSTNEKLFF. The CDR3 DNA reads TGTGCCAGCGGCTTGACAGGTTCAACTAATGAAAAACTGTTTTTT. The chain links TRBV28 to TRBJ1-4; TRBD1 might be the D (6 bases). Germline values: CDR1 MDHEN, CDR2 SYDVKM. This CDR3 is 15 amino acids long. Trimming shortened V by 8 bases and J by 0 bases, and 13 bases separated the two germline ends.

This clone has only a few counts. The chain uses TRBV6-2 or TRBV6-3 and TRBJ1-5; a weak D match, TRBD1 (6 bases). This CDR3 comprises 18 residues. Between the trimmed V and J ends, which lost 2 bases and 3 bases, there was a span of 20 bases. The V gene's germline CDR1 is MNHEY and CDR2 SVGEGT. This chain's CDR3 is CASSYEAGAPDVNQPQHF. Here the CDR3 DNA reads TGTGCCAGCAGTTACGAGGCAGGGGCTCCAGATGTCAATCAGCCCCAGCATTTT.

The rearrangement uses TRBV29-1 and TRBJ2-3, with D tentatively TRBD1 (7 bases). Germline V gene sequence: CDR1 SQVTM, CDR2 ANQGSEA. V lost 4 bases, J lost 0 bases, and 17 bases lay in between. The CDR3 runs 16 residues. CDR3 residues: CSVVWRDRSSTDTQYF. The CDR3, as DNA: TGCAGCGTTGTGTGGAGGGACAGATCTAGCACAGATACGCAGTATTTT.

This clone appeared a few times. CDR3 residues: CASSTFRGSYNEQFF. In DNA, the CDR3 is TGTGCCAGCAGCACCTTTAGGGGGTCCTACAATGAGCAGTTCTTC. The rearrangement joins TRBV28 to TRBJ2-1; D is possibly TRBD1 (6 bases). The CDR3 length is 15 residues. Germline CDR1 and CDR2: MDHEN and SYDVKM. Trimming stripped 6 bases from V and 1 base from J, with 13 bases between.

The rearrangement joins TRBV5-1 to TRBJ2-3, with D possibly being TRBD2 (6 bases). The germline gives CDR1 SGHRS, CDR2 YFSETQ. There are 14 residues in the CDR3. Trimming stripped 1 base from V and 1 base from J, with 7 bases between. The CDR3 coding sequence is TGCGCCAGCAGCTTGCCTAGCGGCACAGATACGCAGTATTTT. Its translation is CASSLPSGTDTQYF. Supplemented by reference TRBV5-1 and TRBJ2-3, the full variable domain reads KAGVTQTPRYLIKTRGQQVTLSCSPISGHRSVSWYQQTPGQGLQFLFEYFSETQRNKGNFPGRFSGRQFSNSRSEMNVSTLELGDSALYLCASSLPSGTDTQYFGPGTRLTVL.

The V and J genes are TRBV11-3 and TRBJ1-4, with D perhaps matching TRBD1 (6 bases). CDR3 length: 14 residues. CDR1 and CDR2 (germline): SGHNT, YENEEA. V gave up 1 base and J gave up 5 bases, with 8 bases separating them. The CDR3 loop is CASSLAQGNEKLFF. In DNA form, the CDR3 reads TGTGCCAGCAGCTTAGCCCAGGGGAATGAAAAACTGTTTTTT.

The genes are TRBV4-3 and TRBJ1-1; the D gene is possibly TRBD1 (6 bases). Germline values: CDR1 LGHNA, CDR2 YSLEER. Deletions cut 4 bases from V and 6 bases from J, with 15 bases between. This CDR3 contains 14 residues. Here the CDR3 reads CASSRTTGLSEAFF. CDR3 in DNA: TGCGCCAGCAGCCGCACCACAGGGTTGTCTGAAGCTTTCTTT.

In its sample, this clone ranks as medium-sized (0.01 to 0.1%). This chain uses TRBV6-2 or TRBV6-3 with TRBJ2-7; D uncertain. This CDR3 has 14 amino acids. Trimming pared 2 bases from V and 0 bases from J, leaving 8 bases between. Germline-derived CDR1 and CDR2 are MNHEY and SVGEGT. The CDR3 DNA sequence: TGTGCCAGCAGTTACAAGTCCAGCTCCTACGAGCAGTACTTC. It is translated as CASSYKSSSYEQYF.

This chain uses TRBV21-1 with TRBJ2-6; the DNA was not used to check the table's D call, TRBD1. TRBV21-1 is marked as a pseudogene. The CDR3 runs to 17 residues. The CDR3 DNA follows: TGTGCCAGCAGCACTCGGGACAGGGGCTCTGGGGCCAACGTCCTGACTTTC. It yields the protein CASSTRDRGSGANVLTF.

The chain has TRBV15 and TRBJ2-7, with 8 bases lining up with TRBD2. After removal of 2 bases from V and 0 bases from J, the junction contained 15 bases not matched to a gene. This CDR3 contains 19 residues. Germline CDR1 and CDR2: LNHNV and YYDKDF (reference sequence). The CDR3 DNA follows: TGTGCCACCAGCAGAAATGTAGGGGCCCACAGCGGGAGCTCCTACGAGCAGTACTTC. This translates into CATSRNVGAHSGSSYEQYF. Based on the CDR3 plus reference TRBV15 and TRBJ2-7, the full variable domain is DAMVIQNPRYQVTQFGKPVTLSCSQTLNHNVMYWYQQKSSQAPKLLFHYYDKDFNNEADTPDNFQSRRPNTSFCFLDIRSPGLGDTAMYLCATSRNVGAHSGSSYEQYFGPGTRLTVT.

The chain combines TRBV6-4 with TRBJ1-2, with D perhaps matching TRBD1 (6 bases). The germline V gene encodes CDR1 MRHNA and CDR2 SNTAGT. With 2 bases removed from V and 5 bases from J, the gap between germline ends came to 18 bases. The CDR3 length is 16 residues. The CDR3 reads CASSDDIGGNIYGYTF. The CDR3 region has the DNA TGTGCCAGCAGTGACGATATAGGGGGTAACATATATGGCTACACCTTC.

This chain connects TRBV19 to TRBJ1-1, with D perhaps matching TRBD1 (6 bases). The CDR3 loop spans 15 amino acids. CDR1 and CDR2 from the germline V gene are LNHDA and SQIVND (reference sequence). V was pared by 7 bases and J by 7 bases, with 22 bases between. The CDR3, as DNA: TGTGCCAGTATGGGTTGGTCCAGGGGAGGGAATGAAGCTTTCTTT. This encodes CASMGWSRGGNEAFF.

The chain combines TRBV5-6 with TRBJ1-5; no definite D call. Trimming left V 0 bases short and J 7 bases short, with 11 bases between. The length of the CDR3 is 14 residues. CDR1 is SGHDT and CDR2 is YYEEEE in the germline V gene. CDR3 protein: CASSLGGLRQPQHF. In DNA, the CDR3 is TGTGCCAGCAGCTTGGGAGGGCTTCGACAGCCCCAGCATTTT.

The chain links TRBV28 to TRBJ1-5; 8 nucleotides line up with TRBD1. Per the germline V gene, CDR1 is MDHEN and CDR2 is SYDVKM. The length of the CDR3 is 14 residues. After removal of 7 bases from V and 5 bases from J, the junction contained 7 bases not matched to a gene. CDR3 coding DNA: TGTGCCAGCAACCCCGGACAGGGCGATCAGCCCCAGCATTTT. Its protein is CASNPGQGDQPQHF.